This T cell receptor (beta chain) was documented in a study of T cells in Graves' hyperthyroidism and ophthalmopathy (dated 2019 in TCRdb). With respect to the entire study: Peripheral blood samples were taken at initial diagnosis, before any treatment was given. TCR V-J signatures able to tell the groups apart were searched for in a discovery cohort of some 97 patients, of whom under 45 had Graves' ophthalmopathy and roughly 58 had stable Graves' hyperthyroidism. An independent validation cohort of about 20 hyperthyroidism patients and 17 patients who later progressed to ophthalmopathy tested prospective prediction of ophthalmopathy. The 95 to 100 discovery patients were randomly divided into training and test sets at a 7:3 ratio. Thyroid tissue and blood T-cell repertoires from roughly six Graves' hyperthyroidism patients were also compared in the study. Following sampling, methimazole starting at 30 mg daily was given to hyperthyroidism patients, and high-dose intravenous methylprednisolone was given to ophthalmopathy patients. TCR Vbeta CDR3 sequencing of some 140 peripheral blood samples (around 45 ophthalmopathy, some 75 hyperthyroidism and some 17 progressor patients) is reported in the paper. The study at large found these results: No statistical method was used to set the sample size in advance, and investigators knew the group allocation. A model built on a 13 V-J signature distinguished ophthalmopathy from stable hyperthyroidism, reaching around 90% sensitivity and about 81% specificity in cross-validation and 80%/75% in testing. In validation, progression to ophthalmopathy was predicted by the model with roughly 69% sensitivity and under 85% specificity, a median of approximately 6.5 months before onset. Most expanded thyroid clonotypes (frequency above 0.001) were also found in blood, which suggests that blood repertoires may mirror thyroid immune responses.

This clonotype was detected only once. The antigen it binds to is not known. Base qualities were left out, and no much larger clone turns up one base away. One read alone is weak evidence. In the ophthalmopathy patients, disease was moderately to severely active, with a Clinical Activity Score of 3 or more, a NOSPECS grade of 4 or more, and a duration of less than 3 months. Patients with uncontrolled infections, other autoimmune diseases, pregnancy or lactation were excluded. Diagnoses were based on clinical symptoms, serum thyroxine and TRAb, thyroid ultrasound and orbital computed tomography. PBMCs were isolated from around 10 ml of fresh peripheral blood by Ficoll-Paque density gradient centrifugation. Total RNA was extracted with Trizol reagent, and quality was checked on an Agilent 2100 Bioanalyzer. V drops 1 base and J drops 0 bases, leaving 9 bases in between. From the cysteine up to the phenylalanine, the CDR3 has a length of 15 residues. CDR3 DNA only is kept here, 45 bases in frame from base 1. CDR1 and CDR2 are read off the germline V gene (reference sequence) as SEHNR and FQNEAQ.

The TCR beta CDR3 regions were amplified from RNA transcripts. A first-round RT-PCR of the TCR CDR3 used the HTBI primer set with the Qiagen OneStep RT-PCR kit. The libraries were constructed in a second round of multiplex PCR and then size-selected and purified. Paired-end sequencing of the libraries was performed with 100 bp reads on an Illumina HiSeq2000. The authors' pipeline ran thus. Raw data were processed with SOAPnuke, discarding reads with adapters, uncalled bases, mean Phred below 15, or no exact constant-primer or identifier match. High-quality paired reads were merged using COPE v1.2.5, and each unique nucleotide sequence was defined as a clonotype. MiTCR v1.1 was used to align the clonotypes against IMGT TRBV, TRBD and TRBJ reference segments. Analysis was restricted to V-J combinations with a frequency above 0.0001, which covered 99% to 99.2% of repertoires. A TCS score was defined as the ratio of F50 (clonal expansion) to E x V (chaos), with BLOSUM62-based TCRdist applied between CDR3 peptides within each V-J. Welch's t-statistics and random forest reduced some 510 V-J features to some 14, which were used in a naive Bayes classifier (R e1071). TCRdb trimmed public reads at Q25 via fastp, called clones via MiXCR and kept in-frame beta chains. For every CDR3 protein sequence, its rows merge into one entry that carries the most common genes and DNA. The V and J calls reflect TCRdb's pipeline rather than the authors' work. This sample has 250,000 to 350,000 distinct CDR3 sequences in its table, and about 20% of those were observed once. Roughly 60% of the sample is in the top ten clones.

The receptor's source is a man aged 25-45 years with Graves' ophthalmopathy. Sequencing was carried out using blood. The chain is made from TRBV7-9 and TRBJ1-2, with the D gene call left open. The CDR3: CASSLGGSPNYGYTF. Read as DNA, the sequence is TGTGCCAGCAGCTTAGGTGGCAGCCCTAACTATGGCTACACCTTC.